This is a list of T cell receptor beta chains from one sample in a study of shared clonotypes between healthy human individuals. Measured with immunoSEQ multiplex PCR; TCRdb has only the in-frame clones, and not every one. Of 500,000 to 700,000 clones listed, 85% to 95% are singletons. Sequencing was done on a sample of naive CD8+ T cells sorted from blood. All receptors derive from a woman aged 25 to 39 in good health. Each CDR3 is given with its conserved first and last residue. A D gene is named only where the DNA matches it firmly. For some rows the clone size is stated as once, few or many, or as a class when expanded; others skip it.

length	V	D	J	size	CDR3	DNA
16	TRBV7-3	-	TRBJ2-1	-	CASSLSSRDPHNEQFF	TGTGCCAGCAGCTTATCTTCCCGGGACCCCCACAATGAGCAGTTCTTC
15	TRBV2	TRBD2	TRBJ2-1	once	CASSDRPSGSNEQFF	TGTGCCAGCAGTGATCGTCCTAGCGGGAGTAATGAGCAGTTCTTC
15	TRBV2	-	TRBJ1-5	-	CASSDGGYSNQPQHF	TGTGCCAGCAGTGACGGCGGTTATAGCAATCAGCCCCAGCATTTT
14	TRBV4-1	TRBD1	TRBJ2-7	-	CASSSHRGPYEQYF	TGCGCCAGCAGCTCTCACAGGGGTCCCTACGAGCAGTACTTC
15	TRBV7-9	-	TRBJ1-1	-	CASSPHAGSDTEAFF	TGTGCCAGCAGCCCCCACGCAGGGTCGGACACTGAAGCTTTCTTT
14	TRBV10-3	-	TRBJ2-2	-	CAISNEGRAGELFF	TGTGCCATCAGTAACGAAGGAAGGGCCGGGGAGCTGTTTTTT
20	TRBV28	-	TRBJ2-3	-	CASSFGVHRTGRDLTDTQYF	TGTGCCAGCAGTTTTGGGGTCCACAGGACGGGGCGGGACCTCACAGATACGCAGTATTTT
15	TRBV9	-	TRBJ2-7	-	CASSVGGSSRGEQYF	TGTGCCAGCAGCGTAGGCGGGTCATCACGGGGGGAGCAGTACTTC
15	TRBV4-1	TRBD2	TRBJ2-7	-	CASSQRESRAYEQYF	TGCGCCAGCAGCCAGCGGGAGTCTCGGGCCTACGAGCAGTACTTC
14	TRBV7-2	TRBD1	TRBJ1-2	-	CASRYGQGNYGYTF	TGTGCCAGCAGATATGGACAGGGTAACTATGGCTACACCTTC